One and the same sample provided the 2 T cell receptor beta chains below, sequenced in a study of Graves' ophthalmopathy and Graves' hyperthyroidism. Amplification from RNA transcripts yielded the TCR beta CDR3 regions. In the first round, RT-PCR was carried out with HTBI primers, and a multiplex PCR formed the second round. One entry per CDR3 protein results from TCRdb running MiXCR on the multiplex PCR reads. The data contain a few hundred thousand distinct CDR3 sequences, just under 40% of them singletons. Material for sequencing was peripheral blood or thyroid tissue (not recorded which). The receptor source for this set is an adult man with Graves' hyperthyroidism.

This clonotype was detected many times. V is TRBV6-1 and J is TRBJ1-2; possibly TRBD1 for D (5 bases). The germline CDR1 and CDR2 sequences are MNHNS and SASEGT. V lost 4 bases and J 6 bases, leaving 9 bases between the germline ends. This CDR3 is built from 12 residues. The CDR3 DNA reads TGTGCCAGCAGTGTGGGACTGAATGGCTACACCTTC. Its translation: CASSVGLNGYTF.

The rearrangement joins TRBV13 to TRBJ1-4, with 7 nucleotides matching TRBD1. This CDR3 region has 14 residues. V trimming: 6 bases; J trimming: 6 bases; junction bases outside the gene matches: 7. Per germline, CDR1 PRHDT and CDR2 FYEKMQ (reference sequence). The CDR3: CASSLTGAHEKLFF. DNA for the CDR3: TGTGCCAGCAGTTTAACAGGGGCCCATGAAAAACTGTTTTTT. Using reference TRBV13 and TRBJ1-4 for the parts outside the CDR3, the full variable domain is AAGVIQSPRHLIKEKRETATLKCYPIPRHDTVYWYQQGPGQDPQFLISFYEKMQSDKGSIPDRFSAQQFSDYHSELNMSSLELGDSALYFCASSLTGAHEKLFFGSGTQLSVL.